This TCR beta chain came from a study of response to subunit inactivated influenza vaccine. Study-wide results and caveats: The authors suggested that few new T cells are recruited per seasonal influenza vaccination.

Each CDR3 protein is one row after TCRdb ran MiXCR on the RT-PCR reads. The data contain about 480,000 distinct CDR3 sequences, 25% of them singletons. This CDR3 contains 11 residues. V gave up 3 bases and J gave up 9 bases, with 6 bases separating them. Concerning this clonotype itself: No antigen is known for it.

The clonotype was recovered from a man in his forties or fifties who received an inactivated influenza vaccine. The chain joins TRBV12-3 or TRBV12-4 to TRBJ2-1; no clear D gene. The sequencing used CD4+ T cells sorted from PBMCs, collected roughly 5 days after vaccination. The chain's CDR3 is CASSFRSEQFF. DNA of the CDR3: TGTGCCAGCAGTTTTCGAAGTGAGCAGTTCTTC.